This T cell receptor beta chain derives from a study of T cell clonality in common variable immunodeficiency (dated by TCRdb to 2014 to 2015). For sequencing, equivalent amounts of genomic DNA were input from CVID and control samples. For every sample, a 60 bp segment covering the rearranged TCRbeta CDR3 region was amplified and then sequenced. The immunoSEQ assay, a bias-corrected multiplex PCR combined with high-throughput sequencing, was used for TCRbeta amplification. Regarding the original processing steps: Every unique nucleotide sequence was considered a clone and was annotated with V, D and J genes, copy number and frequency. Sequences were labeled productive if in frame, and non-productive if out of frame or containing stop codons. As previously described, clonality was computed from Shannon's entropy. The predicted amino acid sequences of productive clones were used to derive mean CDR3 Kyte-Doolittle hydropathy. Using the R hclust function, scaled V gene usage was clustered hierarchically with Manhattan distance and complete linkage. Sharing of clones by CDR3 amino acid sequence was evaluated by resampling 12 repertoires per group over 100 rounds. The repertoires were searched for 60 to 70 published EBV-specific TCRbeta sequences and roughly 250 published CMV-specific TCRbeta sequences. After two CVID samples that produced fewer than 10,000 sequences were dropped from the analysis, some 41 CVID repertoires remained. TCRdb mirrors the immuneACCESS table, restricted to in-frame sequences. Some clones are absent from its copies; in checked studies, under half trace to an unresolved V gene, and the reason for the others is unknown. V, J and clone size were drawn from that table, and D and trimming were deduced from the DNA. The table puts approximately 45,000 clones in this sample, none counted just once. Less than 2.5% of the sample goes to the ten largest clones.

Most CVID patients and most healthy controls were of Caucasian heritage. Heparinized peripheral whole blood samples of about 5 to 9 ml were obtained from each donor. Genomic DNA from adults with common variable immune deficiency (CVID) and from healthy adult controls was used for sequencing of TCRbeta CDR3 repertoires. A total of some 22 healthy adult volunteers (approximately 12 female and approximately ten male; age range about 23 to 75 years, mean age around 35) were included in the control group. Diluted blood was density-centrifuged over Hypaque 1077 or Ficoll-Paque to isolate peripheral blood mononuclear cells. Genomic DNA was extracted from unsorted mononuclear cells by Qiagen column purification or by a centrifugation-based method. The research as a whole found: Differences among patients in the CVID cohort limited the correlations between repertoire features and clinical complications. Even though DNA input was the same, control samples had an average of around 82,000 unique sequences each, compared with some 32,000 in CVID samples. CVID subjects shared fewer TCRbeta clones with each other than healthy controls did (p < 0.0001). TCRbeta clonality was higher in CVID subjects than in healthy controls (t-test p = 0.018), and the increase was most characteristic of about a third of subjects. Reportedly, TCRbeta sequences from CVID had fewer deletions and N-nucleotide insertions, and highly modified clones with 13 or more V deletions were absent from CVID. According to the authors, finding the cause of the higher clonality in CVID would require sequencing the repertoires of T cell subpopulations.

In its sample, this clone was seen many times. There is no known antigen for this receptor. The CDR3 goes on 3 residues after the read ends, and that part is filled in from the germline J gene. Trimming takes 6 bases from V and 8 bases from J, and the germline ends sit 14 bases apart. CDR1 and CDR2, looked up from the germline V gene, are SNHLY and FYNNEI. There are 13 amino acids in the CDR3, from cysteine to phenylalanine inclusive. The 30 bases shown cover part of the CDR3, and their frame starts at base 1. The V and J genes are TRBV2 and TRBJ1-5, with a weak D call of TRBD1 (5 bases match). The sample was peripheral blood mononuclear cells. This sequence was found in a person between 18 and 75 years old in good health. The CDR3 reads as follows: CASSSQGQEPQHF. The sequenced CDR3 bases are TGTGCCAGCAGCAGCCAGGGTCAAGAGCCC.